The clone carrying this T cell receptor (beta chain) appeared many times. This sample was taken from a study of metastatic and nonmetastatic thyroid tumors. Study summary: Repertoire data that came from the blood and tumor or nodule tissue of malignant and benign thyroid patients were compared.

CDR3 length: 14 residues. Trimming removed 1 base at V and 10 bases at J, with 15 bases between. With MiXCR, TCRdb reprocessed the PCR reads. The sample yields some 41,000 clones, 3% to 3.5% seen once. Patients underwent thyroid surgery, and none had received any treatment before it. The TCR sequence derives from a female donor with papillary thyroid cancer or a benign thyroid nodule (not recorded which). Some clones in this sample may be carry-over from other donors' samples. The V call is TRBV12-3 or TRBV12-4, the J call TRBJ2-3; D gene unclear. Sequences were obtained from blood. The CDR3 spells CASSLGATWDPQYF. CDR3 coding DNA: TGTGCCAGCAGTTTAGGCGCGACTTGGGATCCGCAGTATTTT.